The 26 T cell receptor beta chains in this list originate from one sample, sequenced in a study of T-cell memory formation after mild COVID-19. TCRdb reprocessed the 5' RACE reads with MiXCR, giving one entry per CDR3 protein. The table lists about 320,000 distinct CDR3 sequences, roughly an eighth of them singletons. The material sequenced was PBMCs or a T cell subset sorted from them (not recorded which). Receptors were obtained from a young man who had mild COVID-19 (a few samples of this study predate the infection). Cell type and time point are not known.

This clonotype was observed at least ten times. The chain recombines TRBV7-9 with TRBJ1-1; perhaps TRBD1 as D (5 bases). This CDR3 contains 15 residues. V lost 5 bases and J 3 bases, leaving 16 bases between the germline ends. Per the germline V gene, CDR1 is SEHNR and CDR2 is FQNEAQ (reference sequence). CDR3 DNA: TGTGCCAGCAGCCCCCGGGCAGGACAATACACTGAAGCTTTCTTT. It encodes CASSPRAGQYTEAFF.

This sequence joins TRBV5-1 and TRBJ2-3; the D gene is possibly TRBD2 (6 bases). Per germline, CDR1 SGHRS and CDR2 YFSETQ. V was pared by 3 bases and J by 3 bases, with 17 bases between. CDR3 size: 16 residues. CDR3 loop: CASSWTGGGGTDTQYF. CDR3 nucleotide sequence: TGCGCCAGCAGCTGGACTGGGGGAGGTGGGACAGATACGCAGTATTTT. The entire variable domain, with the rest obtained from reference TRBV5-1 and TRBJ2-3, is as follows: KAGVTQTPRYLIKTRGQQVTLSCSPISGHRSVSWYQQTPGQGLQFLFEYFSETQRNKGNFPGRFSGRQFSNSRSEMNVSTLELGDSALYLCASSWTGGGGTDTQYFGPGTRLTVL.

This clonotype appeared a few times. The CDR3 loop is CSASRWAYEQYF. In DNA, the CDR3 is TGCAGTGCTAGTCGATGGGCCTACGAGCAGTACTTC. The rearrangement links TRBV20-1 to TRBJ2-7; D remains ambiguous. The V end was cut by 3 bases, the J end by 2 bases, with 8 bases between. Germline-derived CDR1 and CDR2 are DFQATT and SNEGSKA (reference sequence). The CDR3 sequence is 12 residues long.

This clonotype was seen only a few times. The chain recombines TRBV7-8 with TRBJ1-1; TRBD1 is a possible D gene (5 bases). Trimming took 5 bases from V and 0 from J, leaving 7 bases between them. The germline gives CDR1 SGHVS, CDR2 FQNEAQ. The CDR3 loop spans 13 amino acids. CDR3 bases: TGTGCCAGCAGCACCAGGGTGAACACTGAAGCTTTCTTT. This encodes CASSTRVNTEAFF. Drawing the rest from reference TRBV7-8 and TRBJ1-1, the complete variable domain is GAGVSQSPRYKVAKRGQDVALRCDPISGHVSLFWYQQALGQGPEFLTYFQNEAQLDKSGLPSDRFFAERPEGSVSTLKIQRTQQEDSAVYLCASSTRVNTEAFFGQGTRLTVV.

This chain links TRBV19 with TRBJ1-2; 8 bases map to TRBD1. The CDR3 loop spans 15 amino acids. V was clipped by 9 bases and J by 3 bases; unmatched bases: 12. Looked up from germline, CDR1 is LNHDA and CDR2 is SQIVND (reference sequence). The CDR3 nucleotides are TGTGCCAGCAAGACAGGGGAGTGGAGGGACTATGGCTACACCTTC. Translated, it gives CASKTGEWRDYGYTF.

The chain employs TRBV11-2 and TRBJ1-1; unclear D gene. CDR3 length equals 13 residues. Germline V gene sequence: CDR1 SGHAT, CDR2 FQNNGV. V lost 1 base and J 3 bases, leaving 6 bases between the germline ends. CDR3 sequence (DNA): TGTGCCAGCAGCTTAGTTGCTGACACTGAAGCTTTCTTT. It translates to CASSLVADTEAFF. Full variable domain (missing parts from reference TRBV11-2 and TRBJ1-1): EAGVAQSPRYKIIEKRQSVAFWCNPISGHATLYWYQQILGQGPKLLIQFQNNGVVDDSQLPKDRFSAERLKGVDSTLKIQPAKLEDSAVYLCASSLVADTEAFFGQGTRLTVV.

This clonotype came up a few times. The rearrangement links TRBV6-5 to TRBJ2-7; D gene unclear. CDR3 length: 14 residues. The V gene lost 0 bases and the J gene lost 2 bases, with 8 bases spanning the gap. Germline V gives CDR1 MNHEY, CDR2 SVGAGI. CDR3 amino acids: CASSYSTKTYEQYF. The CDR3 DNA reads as TGTGCCAGCAGTTACTCGACGAAAACCTACGAGCAGTACTTC.

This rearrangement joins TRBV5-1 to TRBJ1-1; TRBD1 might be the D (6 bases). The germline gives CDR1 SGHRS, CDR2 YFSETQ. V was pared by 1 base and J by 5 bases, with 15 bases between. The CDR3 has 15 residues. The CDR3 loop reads CASSLFGGAGTEAFF. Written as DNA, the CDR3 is TGCGCCAGCAGCTTGTTTGGGGGCGCGGGGACTGAAGCTTTCTTT.

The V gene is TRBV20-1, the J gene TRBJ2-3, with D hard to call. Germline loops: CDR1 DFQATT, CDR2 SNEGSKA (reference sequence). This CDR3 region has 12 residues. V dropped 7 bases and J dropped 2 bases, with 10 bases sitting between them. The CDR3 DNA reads TGCAGTGGGGGTCCCTCCACAGATACGCAGTATTTT. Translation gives CSGGPSTDTQYF.

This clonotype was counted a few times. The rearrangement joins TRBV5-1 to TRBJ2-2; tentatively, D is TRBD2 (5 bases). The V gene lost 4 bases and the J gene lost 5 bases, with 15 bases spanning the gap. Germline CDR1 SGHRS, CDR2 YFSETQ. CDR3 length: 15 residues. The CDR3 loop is CASSLGLIGTGELFF. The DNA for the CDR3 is TGCGCCAGCAGCCTCGGACTGATTGGGACCGGGGAGCTGTTTTTT.

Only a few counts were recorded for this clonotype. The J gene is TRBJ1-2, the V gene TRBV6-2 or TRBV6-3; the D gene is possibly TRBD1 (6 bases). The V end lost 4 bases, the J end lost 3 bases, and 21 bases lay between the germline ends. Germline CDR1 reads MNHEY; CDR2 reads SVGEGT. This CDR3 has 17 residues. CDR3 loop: CASSFPNVNRAYYGYTF. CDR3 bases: TGTGCCAGCAGTTTTCCAAACGTCAACAGGGCCTACTATGGCTACACCTTC.

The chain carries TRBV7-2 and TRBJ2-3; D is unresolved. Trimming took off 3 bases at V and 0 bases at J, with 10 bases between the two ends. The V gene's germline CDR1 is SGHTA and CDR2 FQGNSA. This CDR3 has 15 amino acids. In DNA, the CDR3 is TGTGCCAGCAGCTTGGGCCTCTCCAGCACAGATACGCAGTATTTT. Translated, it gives CASSLGLSSTDTQYF. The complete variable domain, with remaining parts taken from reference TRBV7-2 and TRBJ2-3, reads GAGVSQSPSNKVTEKGKDVELRCDPISGHTALYWYRQSLGQGLEFLIYFQGNSAPDKSGLPSDRFSAERTGGSVSTLTIQRTQQEDSAVYLCASSLGLSSTDTQYFGPGTRLTVL.

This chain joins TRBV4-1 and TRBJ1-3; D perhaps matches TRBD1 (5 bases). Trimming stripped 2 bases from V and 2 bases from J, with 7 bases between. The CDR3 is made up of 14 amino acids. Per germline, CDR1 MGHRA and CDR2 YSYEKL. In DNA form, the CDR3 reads TGCGCCAGCAGCCAACAGGGAGCTGGAAACACCATATATTTT. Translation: CASSQQGAGNTIYF.

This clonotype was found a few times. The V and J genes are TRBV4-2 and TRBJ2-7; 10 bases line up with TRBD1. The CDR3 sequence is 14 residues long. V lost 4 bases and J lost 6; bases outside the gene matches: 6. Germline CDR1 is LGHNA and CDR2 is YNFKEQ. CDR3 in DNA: TGTGCCAGCAGCCGCTCCGGGACAGGGGCCGAGCAGTACTTC. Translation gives CASSRSGTGAEQYF.

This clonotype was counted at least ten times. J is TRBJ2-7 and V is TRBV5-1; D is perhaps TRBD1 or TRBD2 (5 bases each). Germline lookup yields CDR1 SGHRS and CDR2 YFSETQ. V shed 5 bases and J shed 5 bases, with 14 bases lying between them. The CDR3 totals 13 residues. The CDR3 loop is CASRAAVGDEQYF. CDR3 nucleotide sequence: TGCGCCAGCAGGGCCGCGGTGGGGGACGAGCAGTACTTC.

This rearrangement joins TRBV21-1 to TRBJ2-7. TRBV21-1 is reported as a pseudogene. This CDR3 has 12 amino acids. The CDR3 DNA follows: TGTGCCAGCAGCAAGCAACCATACGAGCAGTACGTC. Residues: CASSKQPYEQYV.

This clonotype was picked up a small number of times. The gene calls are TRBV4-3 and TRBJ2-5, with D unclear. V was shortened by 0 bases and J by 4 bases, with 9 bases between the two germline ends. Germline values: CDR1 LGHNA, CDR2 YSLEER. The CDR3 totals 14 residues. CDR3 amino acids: CASSQDWKVETQYF. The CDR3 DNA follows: TGCGCCAGCAGCCAAGATTGGAAAGTAGAGACCCAGTACTTC.

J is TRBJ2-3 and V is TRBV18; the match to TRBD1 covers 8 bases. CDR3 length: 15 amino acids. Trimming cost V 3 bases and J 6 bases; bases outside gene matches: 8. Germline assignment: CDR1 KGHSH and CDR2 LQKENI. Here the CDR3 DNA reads TGTGCCAGCTCACCGGACAGGGCCAGAAGGGATACGCAGTATTTT. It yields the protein CASSPDRARRDTQYF.

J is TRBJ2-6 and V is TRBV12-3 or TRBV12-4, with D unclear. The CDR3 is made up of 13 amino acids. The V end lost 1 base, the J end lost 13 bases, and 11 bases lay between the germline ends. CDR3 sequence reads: CASSLGHLGVLTF. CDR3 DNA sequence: TGTGCCAGCAGTTTAGGGCACCTAGGAGTCCTGACTTTC.

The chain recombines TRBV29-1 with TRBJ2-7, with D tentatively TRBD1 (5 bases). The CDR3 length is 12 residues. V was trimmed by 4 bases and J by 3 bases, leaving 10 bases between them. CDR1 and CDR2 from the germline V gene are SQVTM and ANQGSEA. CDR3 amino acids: CSVGAGFYEQYF. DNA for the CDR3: TGCAGCGTTGGGGCAGGGTTCTACGAGCAGTACTTC.

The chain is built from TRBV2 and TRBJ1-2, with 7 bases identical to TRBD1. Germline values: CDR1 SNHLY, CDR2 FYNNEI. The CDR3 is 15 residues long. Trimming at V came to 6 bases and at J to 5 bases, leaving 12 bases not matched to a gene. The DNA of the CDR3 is TGTGCCAGCAGGTCGGACATTGACAGGGTATATGGCTACACCTTC. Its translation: CASRSDIDRVYGYTF.

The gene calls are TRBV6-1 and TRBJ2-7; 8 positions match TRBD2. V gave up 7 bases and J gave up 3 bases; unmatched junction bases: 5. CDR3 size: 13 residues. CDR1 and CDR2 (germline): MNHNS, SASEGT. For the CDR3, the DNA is TGTGCCAGCATTCGGGCGGGGGGCTACGAGCAGTACTTC. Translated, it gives CASIRAGGYEQYF.

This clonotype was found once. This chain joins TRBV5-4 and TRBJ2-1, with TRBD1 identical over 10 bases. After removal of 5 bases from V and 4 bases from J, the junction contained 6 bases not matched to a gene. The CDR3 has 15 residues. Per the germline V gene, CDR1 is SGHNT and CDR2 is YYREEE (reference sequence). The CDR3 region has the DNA TGTGCCAGCAGACCGGGACAGGGGACTTACAATGAGCAGTTCTTC. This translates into CASRPGQGTYNEQFF.

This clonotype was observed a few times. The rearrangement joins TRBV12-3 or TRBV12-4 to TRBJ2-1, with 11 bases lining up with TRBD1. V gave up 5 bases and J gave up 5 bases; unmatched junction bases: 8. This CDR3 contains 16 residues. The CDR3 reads CASSPRPGQGDNEQFF. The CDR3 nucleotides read TGTGCCAGCAGTCCTAGGCCGGGACAGGGGGACAATGAGCAGTTCTTC.

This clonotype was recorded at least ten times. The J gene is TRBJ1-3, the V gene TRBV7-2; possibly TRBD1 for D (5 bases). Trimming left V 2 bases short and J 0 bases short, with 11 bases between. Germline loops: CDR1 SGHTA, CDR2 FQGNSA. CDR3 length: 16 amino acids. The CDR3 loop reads CASSLMGPFSGNTIYF. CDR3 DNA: TGTGCCAGCAGCTTAATGGGGCCTTTCTCTGGAAACACCATATATTTT.

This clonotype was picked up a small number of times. CDR3 coding DNA: TGTGCCAGCAGCAAAACCCCTAGCGGGGGCCCCGGCGGCAAAGAGACCCAGTACTTC. As protein: CASSKTPSGGPGGKETQYF. The chain employs TRBV21-1 and TRBJ2-5; TRBD2 is the table's D call, not checked against the DNA. TRBV21-1 is listed as a pseudogene. The CDR3 length is 19 residues.